The T cell receptor (beta chain) described here comes from a study of blood T cell repertoires in COVID-19. CDR3 length equals 19 residues. In germline, CDR1 is SNHLY, CDR2 FYNNEI. With 7 bases clipped from V and 6 bases from J, the junction kept 22 bases outside the gene matches. Sequencing was performed with immunoSEQ multiplex PCR; in TCRdb, only in-frame clones are kept and a portion is missing. This sample has fewer than 150,000 clones, with roughly 71% found just once. The sample taken for sequencing was peripheral blood. The sequence came from a man at least 80 years old with acute or convalescent COVID-19. The rearrangement links TRBV2 to TRBJ2-1; 9 bases line up with TRBD1. This CDR3 is CASKQVRSLRDRDFNEQFF. The DNA for the CDR3 is TGTGCCAGCAAGCAGGTCCGCTCCCTCCGGGACAGGGATTTCAATGAGCAGTTCTTC.